Each of the 5 T cell receptor beta chains below was sequenced from the same sample in a study of shared clonotypes between healthy human individuals. TCRdb's copy holds only in-frame clones and misses some; the assay was immunoSEQ multiplex PCR. The table shows 1.4 million to 1.5 million clones, with roughly 96% occurring only once. What was sequenced was naive CD4+ T cells sorted from blood. Subset defined: CD45RA+ positively selected. Receptor source: a young man in good health.

The chain uses TRBV5-1 and TRBJ2-2; 8 positions agree with TRBD2. The CDR3 has 16 amino acids. The V gene end was trimmed by 0 bases and the J gene end by 5 bases; junction bases not matched to a gene: 6. CDR1 and CDR2 (germline): SGHRS, YFSETQ. This CDR3 is CASSLAPAGDTGELFF. CDR3 coding DNA: TGCGCCAGCAGCTTGGCCCCAGCGGGAGATACCGGGGAGCTGTTTTTT.

The genes are TRBV4-3 and TRBJ2-7, with D possibly TRBD1 on 5 matching bases. Germline V lookup: CDR1 LGHNA, CDR2 YSLEER. The CDR3 spans 14 residues. V was pared by 0 bases and J by 6 bases, with 12 bases between. For the CDR3, the DNA is TGCGCCAGCAGCCAAGATCTTCTCAGGGTCGAGCAGTACTTC. It codes for CASSQDLLRVEQYF.

The rearrangement joins TRBV11-2 to TRBJ2-1, with D perhaps given as TRBD1 or TRBD2 (5 bases each). The CDR3 has 12 residues. The ends were cut back, 11 bases at V and 13 bases at J, with 21 bases in the middle. Germline V gene data show CDR1 as SGHAT and CDR2 as FQNNGV. The CDR3 sequence is CAAGPGVGPQFF. DNA for the CDR3: TGTGCCGCAGGACCCGGGGTGGGGCCCCAGTTCTTC.

The J gene is TRBJ2-2, the V gene TRBV28, with 7 bases lining up with TRBD2. J lost 0 bases, V lost 3 bases, and 1 base had no gene match. Germline V gives CDR1 MDHEN, CDR2 SYDVKM. The CDR3 runs 15 residues. CDR3 protein: CASSFLAANTGELFF. The CDR3 DNA reads TGTGCCAGCAGTTTTCTAGCGGCGAACACCGGGGAGCTGTTTTTT.

This chain joins TRBV7-9 and TRBJ1-5; 11 bases map to TRBD1. J gave up 5 bases and V 10 bases, and 7 bases lay outside the gene matches. Germline CDR1 and CDR2: SEHNR and FQNEAQ (reference sequence). The CDR3 runs to 14 residues. The CDR3 DNA reads as TGTGCCACGGGGACAGGGGGTATCGATCAGCCCCAGCATTTT. Translating it yields CATGTGGIDQPQHF. Full variable domain (rest looked up from reference TRBV7-9 and TRBJ1-5): DTGVSQNPRHKITKRGQNVTFRCDPISEHNRLYWYRQTLGQGPEFLTYFQNEAQLEKSRLLSDRFSAERPKGSFSTLEIQRTEQGDSAMYLCATGTGGIDQPQHFGDGTRLSIL.